Shown below are 20 T cell receptor beta chains from a single sample sequenced in a study of T-cell reconstitution after alpha-beta-depleted transplantation in children. Unique molecular identifiers were used to barcode this TCRbeta library. TCRdb reprocessed the PCR reads with MiXCR, giving one entry per CDR3 protein. The table has about 580,000 distinct CDR3 sequences, around 27% seen once. Sequencing used PBMCs, obtained before TCRalphabeta/CD19-depleted stem cell transplant. The receptors shown here come from a boy in the first two years of life with Wiskott-Aldrich syndrome, due to receive a stem cell transplant.

This clonotype was recorded many times. The chain carries TRBV5-1 and TRBJ2-7; D call uncertain. The germline V and J ends were trimmed by 1 base and 6 bases, with 5 bases remaining between them. This CDR3 spans 11 amino acids. Germline CDR1 and CDR2: SGHRS and YFSETQ. For the CDR3, the DNA is TGCGCCAGCAGCTTGATGGGCGAGCAGTACTTC. Translated, it gives CASSLMGEQYF.

V gene TRBV5-1 combines with J gene TRBJ2-1; D is unresolved. Germline V lookup: CDR1 SGHRS, CDR2 YFSETQ. V was cut by 0 bases and J by 3 bases, with 13 bases left in between. CDR3 length equals 16 residues. CDR3 protein: CASSLVGAALYNEQFF. The DNA of the CDR3 is TGCGCCAGCAGCTTGGTAGGAGCTGCCCTCTACAATGAGCAGTTCTTC.

The CDR3: CASSPKRGGRHEQFF. The DNA of the CDR3 is TGTGCCAGCAGCCCGAAACGGGGCGGGAGGCACGAGCAGTTCTTC. V gene TRBV4-2 combines with J gene TRBJ2-1, with 8 bases matching TRBD2. V shed 4 bases and J 10 bases; nucleotides not matched to a gene: 12. The CDR3 is 15 amino acids. The germline V gene encodes CDR1 LGHNA and CDR2 YNFKEQ.

The chain has TRBV15 and TRBJ2-7; 7 bases are a match to TRBD2. CDR3 size: 15 residues. The J segment lost 6 bases and the V segment lost 5 bases, leaving 13 bases of the junction unmatched. Germline CDR1 and CDR2: LNHNV and YYDKDF (reference sequence). As DNA, the CDR3 is TGTGCCACCAGCGGAGGGCAGTGCGGGGGTAGCGAGCAGTACTTC. Its protein is CATSGGQCGGSEQYF.

V and J are TRBV20-1 and TRBJ1-4, with 8 bases lining up with TRBD1. V trimming: 6 bases; J trimming: 7 bases; junction bases outside the gene matches: 10. This CDR3 has 14 amino acids. CDR1 and CDR2 from the germline V gene are DFQATT and SNEGSKA (reference sequence). CDR3 amino acids: CSARARGRGEKLFF. DNA for the CDR3: TGCAGTGCGCGCGCCAGGGGGCGAGGTGAAAAACTGTTTTTT.

This clonotype was counted only a few times. The V call is TRBV11-2, the J call TRBJ1-6; the D gene is possibly TRBD1 (6 bases). The CDR3 runs to 14 residues. The V gene's germline CDR1 is SGHAT and CDR2 FQNNGV. V shed 1 base and J shed 9 bases, with 10 bases lying between them. CDR3 in DNA: TGTGCCAGCAGCTTAGGCAGGGGTGGTTCACCCCTCCACTTT. It is translated as CASSLGRGGSPLHF.

This clonotype appeared a few times. This chain joins TRBV6-6 and TRBJ1-2; the D gene is possibly TRBD1 (6 bases). CDR1 is MNHNY and CDR2 is SVGAGI in the germline V gene (reference sequence). The CDR3 sequence is 13 residues long. V was shortened by 7 bases and J by 2 bases, with 11 bases between the two germline ends. In nucleotides, the CDR3 is TGTGCCAGCACCATACAGGGAAACTATGGCTACACCTTC. Its protein product is CASTIQGNYGYTF.

The chain uses TRBV10-3 and TRBJ2-3; perhaps D is TRBD1 or TRBD2 (5 bases each). The CDR3 sequence is 16 residues long. Trimming stripped 6 bases from V and 2 bases from J, with 18 bases between. The germline gives CDR1 ENHRY, CDR2 SYGVKD. The CDR3 DNA reads as TGTGCCATCAGCGGGACGACCGAAGTCAACACAGATACGCAGTATTTT. Its protein product is CAISGTTEVNTDTQYF.

V is TRBV28 and J is TRBJ2-7, with D uncertain. Trimming removed 4 bases at V and 2 bases at J, with 15 bases between. CDR3 length: 15 amino acids. Germline loops: CDR1 MDHEN, CDR2 SYDVKM. The CDR3 bases are TGTGCCAGCAGTTCACAATCTCACGGAACCTACGAGCAGTACTTC. Translated: CASSSQSHGTYEQYF. The full variable domain, with the rest looked up from reference TRBV28 and TRBJ2-7, is DVKVTQSSRYLVKRTGEKVFLECVQDMDHENMFWYRQDPGLGLRLIYFSYDVKMKEKGDIPEGYSVSREKKERFSLILESASTNQTSMYLCASSSQSHGTYEQYFGPGTRLTVT.

The chain employs TRBV20-1 and TRBJ2-2, with TRBD2 matching over 9 bases. In germline, CDR1 is DFQATT, CDR2 SNEGSKA (reference sequence). The CDR3 spans 15 residues. V trimming: 4 bases; J trimming: 5 bases; junction bases outside the gene matches: 8. The CDR3 nucleotides read TGCAGTGCTACCATAGCGGGAGCGACGACCGGGGAGCTGTTTTTT. This sequence encodes CSATIAGATTGELFF.

This clonotype was observed a few times. The chain is built from TRBV20-1 and TRBJ2-3; D may be TRBD2 (5 bases). Germline V gene lookup returns CDR1 DFQATT and CDR2 SNEGSKA (reference sequence). Trimming left V 6 bases short and J 2 bases short, with 15 bases between. The CDR3 covers 14 residues. The CDR3 sequence: CSASVASYTDTQYF. The DNA of the CDR3 is TGCAGTGCCTCGGTAGCGAGCTACACAGATACGCAGTATTTT.

V usage is TRBV12-3 or TRBV12-4 and J usage is TRBJ2-3; tentatively, D is TRBD2 (6 bases). V shed 9 bases and J shed 6 bases, with 22 bases lying between them. The CDR3 length is 15 residues. The CDR3 coding sequence is TGTGCCAGTGGGACTCCCTCTATTCAATCGGATACGCAGTATTTT. Residues: CASGTPSIQSDTQYF.

This clonotype was detected only a few times. This sequence joins TRBV29-1 and TRBJ2-3; no clear D gene. The CDR3 spans 13 residues. Germline CDR1 is SQVTM and CDR2 is ANQGSEA. Trimming removed 5 bases at V and 2 bases at J, with 11 bases between. Here the CDR3 reads CSVILLSTDTQYF. In DNA form, the CDR3 reads TGCAGCGTTATCCTCTTATCCACAGATACGCAGTATTTT.

The chain combines TRBV9 with TRBJ2-5; possibly TRBD2 for D (5 bases). Germline V gene lookup returns CDR1 SGDLS and CDR2 YYNGEE. The CDR3 consists of 14 residues. V was clipped by 0 bases and J by 5 bases, with 11 bases between them. The DNA of the CDR3 is TGTGCCAGCAGCGTAGGAGGGTATCGGGAGACCCAGTACTTC. Its translation: CASSVGGYRETQYF.

This clonotype has just a few counts. The chain is built from TRBV29-1 and TRBJ2-1; D is perhaps TRBD1 or TRBD2 (5 bases each). V was shortened by 3 bases and J by 9 bases, with 30 bases between the two germline ends. Per germline, CDR1 SQVTM and CDR2 ANQGSEA. The CDR3 runs to 18 residues. The CDR3 bases are TGCAGCGTTGACCCCGTGGGGGACGGGATGGTTGAGTATGGTGAGCAGTTCTTC. Translation: CSVDPVGDGMVEYGEQFF.

CDR3 in amino acids: CASSEQFFRQNYGYTF. As DNA, the CDR3 is TGTGCCAGCAGTGAACAGTTTTTTCGACAAAACTATGGCTACACCTTC. J is TRBJ1-2 and V is TRBV6-1, with unresolved D. The length of the CDR3 is 16 residues. Germline CDR1 MNHNS, CDR2 SASEGT. Trimming removed 2 bases from V and 2 bases from J, with 15 bases in between.

As DNA, the CDR3 is TGTGCCAGCCAGCGGGACTACAATGAGCAGTTCTTC. Encoded protein: CASQRDYNEQFF. V gene TRBV7-9 combines with J gene TRBJ2-1; 7 bases map to TRBD2. After removal of 8 bases from V and 3 bases from J, the junction contained 1 base not matched to a gene. Germline CDR1 SEHNR, CDR2 FQNEAQ (reference sequence). The CDR3 spans 12 residues.

This clonotype was seen ten or more times. At one boundary the junction diverges from the germline segment, which might be a read error. The rearrangement joins TRBV5-1 to TRBJ2-1; the match to TRBD2 covers 11 bases. This CDR3 is 18 amino acids long. From germline, CDR1 is SGHRS and CDR2 YFSETQ. The CDR3 here is CASSLGLAGGGSYNEQFF. CDR3 bases: TGTGCCAGCAGCTTGGGGCTAGCGGGAGGAGGCTCCTACAATGAGCAGTTCTTC.

This chain uses TRBV27 with TRBJ2-7; D is perhaps TRBD1 (5 bases). The V gene's germline CDR1 is MNHEY and CDR2 SMNVEV (reference sequence). The CDR3 is made up of 13 amino acids. The V end was cut by 5 bases, the J end by 6 bases, with 14 bases between. In nucleotides, the CDR3 is TGTGCCAGCAGTCCAAGGGCAGGGATCGAGCAGTACTTC. This translates into CASSPRAGIEQYF.

This clonotype was counted between two and nine times. This chain links TRBV7-2 with TRBJ1-1; no reliable D call. The CDR3 is made up of 13 amino acids. Germline V CDR1 and CDR2: SGHTA, FQGNSA. Trimming pared 1 base from V and 11 bases from J, leaving 14 bases between. The CDR3 coding sequence is TGTGCCAGCAGCTTAGGGATGGGCCGCCGGGCTTTCTTT. Encoded protein: CASSLGMGRRAFF.